This entry lists 32 T cell receptor beta chains sequenced from one sample in a study of radiotherapy plus CTLA-4 blockade in lung cancer. TCRdb's copy holds only in-frame clones and misses some; the assay was immunoSEQ multiplex PCR. The top ten clones hold approximately 3.6% of a sample with 23,000 or so clones, around 70% of them seen once. The sample in question was peripheral blood, obtained from a patient treated with radiotherapy plus ipilimumab. The source is a human donor with non-small cell lung cancer who had stable disease on radiotherapy plus ipilimumab.

The gene calls are TRBV18 and TRBJ1-2; D possibly corresponds to TRBD1 (5 bases). V lost 1 base and J 4 bases, leaving 19 bases between the germline ends. There are 17 residues in the CDR3. The germline V gene encodes CDR1 KGHSH and CDR2 LQKENI. The CDR3 is CASSPLPRALTLYGYTF. The CDR3 nucleotides are TGTGCCAGCTCACCACTTCCCAGGGCTTTGACACTCTATGGCTACACCTTC.

J is TRBJ2-7 and V is TRBV29-1; D may be TRBD1 (5 bases). Deletions cut 7 bases from V and 5 bases from J, with 15 bases between. This CDR3 is 12 amino acids long. Germline loops: CDR1 SQVTM, CDR2 ANQGSEA. CDR3 in amino acids: CSGGAGFNEQYF. CDR3 nucleotide sequence: TGCAGCGGTGGGGCAGGGTTTAACGAGCAGTACTTC.

Here the CDR3 DNA reads TGTGCCAGTAGTCTGCGTTTTCAAGCGATGGCGGTTGGCAGGGCTGAAGCTTTCTTT. It codes for CASSLRFQAMAVGRAEAFF. This rearrangement joins TRBV19 to TRBJ1-1; TRBD1 is a possible D gene (5 bases). In germline, CDR1 is LNHDA, CDR2 SQIVND (reference sequence). V was cut by 5 bases and J by 6 bases, with 31 bases left in between. This CDR3 is built from 19 residues. Combining the CDR3 with reference TRBV19 and TRBJ1-1 gives the whole variable domain DGGITQSPKYLFRKEGQNVTLSCEQNLNHDAMYWYRQDPGQGLRLIYYSQIVNDFQKGDIAEGYSVSREKKESFPLTVTSAQKNPTAFYLCASSLRFQAMAVGRAEAFFGQGTRLTVV.

V usage is TRBV7-9 and J usage is TRBJ2-2; D is unresolved. Per germline, CDR1 SEHNR and CDR2 FQNEAQ (reference sequence). The V gene lost 5 bases and the J gene lost 7 bases, with 14 bases spanning the gap. The CDR3 totals 14 residues. The CDR3 spells CASSLKLVVGELFF. The CDR3 bases are TGTGCCAGCAGCCTCAAATTAGTGGTCGGGGAGCTGTTTTTT.

The V gene is TRBV27, the J gene TRBJ2-3, with 8 bases matching TRBD2. The CDR3 sequence is 15 residues long. The germline V gene has CDR1 MNHEY and CDR2 SMNVEV (reference sequence). V lost 7 bases, J lost 1 base, and 7 bases stayed unmatched. CDR3 protein: CASNFYSGGTDTQYF. DNA of the CDR3: TGTGCCAGCAACTTCTATAGCGGGGGCACAGATACGCAGTATTTT.

Only one count was recorded for this clone. This chain joins TRBV2 and TRBJ2-7; TRBD1 matches at 10 bases. The CDR3 covers 14 residues. Trimming removed 9 bases from V and 7 bases from J; junction bases left unmatched: 12. Germline-derived CDR1 and CDR2 are SNHLY and FYNNEI. Written as DNA, the CDR3 is TGTGCCAGGTCGATGGGACAGGGGATTGGGGAGCAGTACTTC. Its protein is CARSMGQGIGEQYF.

The V call is TRBV2, the J call TRBJ1-4, with no clear D. The V and J ends lost 8 bases and 2 bases respectively, with 9 bases between them. CDR1 SNHLY and CDR2 FYNNEI come from the germline V gene. The CDR3 has 13 amino acids. CDR3 loop: CASAGSTNEKLFF. CDR3 coding DNA: TGTGCCAGCGCGGGGAGTACTAATGAAAAACTGTTTTTT.

The chain carries TRBV5-6 and TRBJ1-2, with a tentative D call TRBD1 (5 bases). Trimming stripped 3 bases from V and 7 bases from J, with 10 bases between. CDR3 length: 12 residues. Germline V CDR1 and CDR2: SGHDT, YYEEEE. CDR3 bases: TGTGCCAGCAGCTGGGGGACCTCTGGCTACACCTTC. Translated, it gives CASSWGTSGYTF.

The rearrangement uses TRBV10-2 and TRBJ1-1; perhaps TRBD1 as D (5 bases). The CDR3 sequence is 15 residues long. The germline V and J ends were trimmed by 7 bases and 0 bases, with 15 bases remaining between them. Germline CDR1 is WSHSY and CDR2 is SAAADI. Written as DNA, the CDR3 is TGCGCCAGCACCACTAACCGGGACTTGAACACTGAAGCTTTCTTT. It yields the protein CASTTNRDLNTEAFF.

The CDR3 sequence is CASSPGPGGYEQYF. The CDR3 bases are TGTGCCAGCAGCCCGGGACCGGGGGGCTACGAGCAGTACTTC. The chain joins TRBV14 to TRBJ2-7; 7 bases agree with TRBD2. There are 14 residues in the CDR3. Germline lookup yields CDR1 SGHDN and CDR2 FVKESK. J gave up 3 bases and V 4 bases, and 6 bases lay outside the gene matches.

V and J are TRBV12-1 and TRBJ2-7; the table assigns TRBD1, which was not confirmed against the DNA. TRBV12-1 represents a pseudogene. The CDR3 sequence is 15 residues long. The CDR3 reads CASSPLLGHSYEQYF. Written as DNA, the CDR3 is TGTGCCAGCAGCCCCCTTCTGGGGCACTCCTACGAGCAGTACTTC.

The chain carries TRBV28 and TRBJ2-2; a possible D gene is TRBD2 (6 bases). This CDR3 is built from 15 residues. V gave up 6 bases and J gave up 6 bases, with 17 bases separating them. Looked up from germline, CDR1 is MDHEN and CDR2 is SYDVKM. Here the CDR3 reads CASSRRGGAAGELFF. In DNA, the CDR3 is TGTGCCAGCAGCCGGCGGGGTGGGGCGGCCGGGGAGCTGTTTTTT.

The J gene is TRBJ2-3, the V gene TRBV18; no reliable D call. From germline, CDR1 is KGHSH and CDR2 LQKENI. Trimming pared 2 bases from V and 0 bases from J, leaving 6 bases between. This CDR3 contains 14 residues. The CDR3 coding sequence is TGTGCCAGCTCACCAACCCCTAGCACAGATACGCAGTATTTT. This encodes CASSPTPSTDTQYF.

This clone was detected a few times. The chain has TRBV4-3 and TRBJ2-1; unclear D gene. Germline CDR1 and CDR2: LGHNA and YSLEER. The CDR3 totals 12 residues. V was shortened by 0 bases and J by 4 bases, with 1 base between the two germline ends. Written as DNA, the CDR3 is TGCGCCAGCAGCCAAGATTACAATGAGCAGTTCTTC. It is translated as CASSQDYNEQFF.

The chain joins TRBV7-9 to TRBJ2-4; no reliable D call. CDR3 size: 11 residues. The ends were cut back, 4 bases at V and 6 bases at J, with 4 bases in the middle. Per the germline V gene, CDR1 is SEHNR and CDR2 is FQNEAQ (reference sequence). The CDR3 loop reads CASSSTNIQYF. In DNA form, the CDR3 reads TGTGCCAGCAGCTCCACAAACATTCAGTACTTC.

The CDR3 coding sequence is TGTGCCAGCAGACGTCAAGGGTTGAGCTCCTACGAGCAGTACTTC. It yields the protein CASRRQGLSSYEQYF. The chain has TRBV6-5 and TRBJ2-7; no clear D. The CDR3 spans 15 residues. Germline assignment: CDR1 MNHEY and CDR2 SVGAGI. Trimming pared 6 bases from V and 0 bases from J, leaving 15 bases between.

This sequence joins TRBV7-8 and TRBJ1-4; 7 bases fit TRBD1. The trim removed 5 bases at V and 0 bases at J, leaving 9 bases unmatched. This CDR3 spans 17 amino acids. In germline, CDR1 is SGHVS, CDR2 FQNEAQ. As DNA, the CDR3 is TGTGCCAGCAGCCCTCACAGGGGCGAAGCAACTAATGAAAAACTGTTTTTT. Translation gives CASSPHRGEATNEKLFF.

CDR3 protein: CSAFAADTQYF. Written as DNA, the CDR3 is TGCAGTGCTTTCGCTGCGGATACGCAGTATTTT. This chain uses TRBV20-1 with TRBJ2-3; D is undetermined. The V gene lost 5 bases and the J gene lost 6 bases, with 9 bases spanning the gap. CDR1 DFQATT and CDR2 SNEGSKA come from the germline V gene (reference sequence). The length of the CDR3 is 11 residues.

The J gene is TRBJ2-6, the V gene TRBV9; D is possibly TRBD1 or TRBD2 (6 bases each). Germline CDR1 reads SGDLS; CDR2 reads YYNGEE. Trimming took 0 bases from V and 0 from J, leaving 16 bases between them. The CDR3 totals 19 residues. Here the CDR3 reads CASSVAVGGGISGANVLTF. The CDR3 DNA is TGTGCCAGCAGCGTAGCAGTTGGAGGGGGAATCTCTGGGGCCAACGTCCTGACTTTC.

As for this clone: Other DNA sequences from this sample encode an identical CDR3 as well. This sequence joins TRBV9 and TRBJ2-7; 9 nucleotides line up with TRBD1. Germline V gives CDR1 SGDLS, CDR2 YYNGEE. The J segment lost 3 bases and the V segment lost 0 bases, leaving 10 bases of the junction unmatched. There are 17 residues in the CDR3. The CDR3 DNA is TGTGCCAGCAGCGTAGCTACCACGACAGGGGGGGGCTACGAGCAGTACTTC. Protein: CASSVATTTGGGYEQYF.

The chain employs TRBV18 and TRBJ1-2; 8 bases line up with TRBD1. This CDR3 has 13 amino acids. After removal of 3 bases from V and 8 bases from J, the junction contained 5 bases not matched to a gene. The germline V gene encodes CDR1 KGHSH and CDR2 LQKENI. The CDR3 protein is CASSPGQERGYTF. The CDR3 nucleotides read TGTGCCAGCTCACCGGGACAGGAGAGGGGCTACACCTTC.

CDR3 amino acids: CASSIGSRETQYF. The CDR3 DNA is TGTGCCAGTAGTATAGGGTCACGGGAGACCCAGTACTTC. V is TRBV19 and J is TRBJ2-5; D is unresolved. V was cut by 1 base and J by 5 bases, with 8 bases left in between. The germline V gene has CDR1 LNHDA and CDR2 SQIVND (reference sequence). The CDR3 extends over 13 amino acids.

The chain combines TRBV15 with TRBJ1-2; TRBD1 is a possible D gene (5 bases). Trimming took 4 bases from V and 8 from J, leaving 14 bases between them. This CDR3 is 13 amino acids long. Germline-derived CDR1 and CDR2 are LNHNV and YYDKDF (reference sequence). The CDR3 here is CATSTPGRQGYTF. Here the CDR3 DNA reads TGTGCCACCAGCACCCCGGGACGGCAAGGCTACACCTTC.

The rearrangement joins TRBV2 to TRBJ2-3, with TRBD2 matching 10 bases. The trim removed 10 bases at V and 4 bases at J, leaving 8 bases unmatched. Germline-derived CDR1 and CDR2 are SNHLY and FYNNEI. The CDR3 totals 14 residues. The CDR3 sequence is CANQLAGVADTQYF. Written as DNA, the CDR3 is TGTGCCAATCAGCTAGCGGGAGTTGCAGATACGCAGTATTTT.

V gene TRBV2 combines with J gene TRBJ1-5; D gene unclear. The V end lost 6 bases, the J end lost 0 bases, and 12 bases lay between the germline ends. Germline loops: CDR1 SNHLY, CDR2 FYNNEI. CDR3 length: 15 amino acids. The CDR3 nucleotides are TGTGCCAGCAGCGGAGACGGATATAGCAATCAGCCCCAGCATTTT. As protein: CASSGDGYSNQPQHF. Filled out from reference TRBV2 and TRBJ1-5, the complete variable domain reads EPEVTQTPSHQVTQMGQEVILRCVPISNHLYFYWYRQILGQKVEFLVSFYNNEISEKSEIFDDQFSVERPDGSNFTLKIRSTKLEDSAMYFCASSGDGYSNQPQHFGDGTRLSIL.

Written as DNA, the CDR3 is TGTGCCAGCAAAACCGGGACAACGAACACCGGGGAGCTGTTTTTT. The encoded protein is CASKTGTTNTGELFF. The gene calls are TRBV6-5 and TRBJ2-2; maybe TRBD1 (6 bases). Per germline, CDR1 MNHEY and CDR2 SVGAGI. V gave up 7 bases and J gave up 0 bases, with 12 bases separating them. CDR3 length: 15 amino acids.

The chain employs TRBV4-3 and TRBJ1-3, with TRBD1 as a possible D gene (5 bases). Germline CDR1 is LGHNA and CDR2 is YSLEER. This CDR3 comprises 17 residues. V was cut by 3 bases and J by 1 base, with 16 bases left in between. The CDR3 reads CASSQEPHGGSGNTIYF. The DNA for the CDR3 is TGCGCCAGCAGCCAGGAGCCACATGGGGGGTCTGGAAACACCATATATTTT.

This clone was seen a few times. The rearrangement uses TRBV11-3 and TRBJ2-7, with TRBD2 matching over 7 bases. Trimming cost V 4 bases and J 1 base; bases outside gene matches: 10. The CDR3 sequence is 16 residues long. Looked up from germline, CDR1 is SGHNT and CDR2 is YENEEA. CDR3 residues: CASSSYPSGLSYEQYF. In DNA, the CDR3 is TGTGCCAGCAGCTCTTACCCTAGCGGACTTTCCTACGAGCAGTACTTC.

This clone was observed a single time. The chain uses TRBV29-1 and TRBJ1-2; D might be TRBD1 (6 bases). Per germline, CDR1 SQVTM and CDR2 ANQGSEA. This CDR3 region has 15 residues. Trimming left V 3 bases short and J 5 bases short, with 19 bases between. CDR3 sequence (DNA): TGCAGCGTTGACCGGGGAGGCAGGGGAGGATATGGCTACACCTTC. Translating gives CSVDRGGRGGYGYTF.

The chain couples TRBV19 to TRBJ1-1; D call uncertain. CDR3 length equals 12 residues. Trimming removed 9 bases from V and 6 bases from J, with 14 bases in between. The V gene's germline CDR1 is LNHDA and CDR2 SQIVND (reference sequence). The CDR3 loop is CASRTFTAEAFF. The CDR3 nucleotides are TGTGCCAGCCGGACTTTCACGGCTGAAGCTTTCTTT.

V usage is TRBV28 and J usage is TRBJ2-7; the D is unclear. This CDR3 comprises 15 residues. With 4 bases removed from V and 2 bases from J, the gap between germline ends came to 15 bases. Germline V gives CDR1 MDHEN, CDR2 SYDVKM. CDR3 sequence (DNA): TGTGCCAGCAGTTCCCCCCCCACCAGTGCCTACGAGCAGTACTTC. Translation: CASSSPPTSAYEQYF.

DNA for the CDR3: TGTGCCAGCTCACCTGTTTTTGAGGCAGGGAATTTGTATCAGCCCCAGCATTTT. Translation gives CASSPVFEAGNLYQPQHF. The rearrangement uses TRBV18 and TRBJ1-5; D might be TRBD1 (5 bases). The CDR3 has 18 amino acids. The germline V gene has CDR1 KGHSH and CDR2 LQKENI. V was cut by 3 bases and J by 5 bases, with 23 bases left in between.